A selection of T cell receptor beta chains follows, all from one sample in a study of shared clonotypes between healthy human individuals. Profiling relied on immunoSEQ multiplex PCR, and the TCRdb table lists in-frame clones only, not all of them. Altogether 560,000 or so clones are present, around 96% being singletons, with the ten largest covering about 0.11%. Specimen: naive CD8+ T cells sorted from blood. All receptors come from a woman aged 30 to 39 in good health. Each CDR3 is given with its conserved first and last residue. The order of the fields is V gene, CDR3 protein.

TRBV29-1	CSVEAGGTDPYEQYF
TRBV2	CASDTGGFTEAFF
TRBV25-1	CASSDEEPGLLNEQFF
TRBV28	CASSSTQYQPGLAGSKETQYF
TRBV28	CASSFGYGTSGEETQYF
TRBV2	CASSEAGRGAFF
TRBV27	CASTLSSGTNNEQFF
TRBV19	CASSIPRRMNTEAFF
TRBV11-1	CASSLERDSIRSYEQYF
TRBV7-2	CASSLERTGAHGYTF
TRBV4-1	CASSQPGAPSEQYF
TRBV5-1	CASSLRASDTEAFF
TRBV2	CASSPNYGYTF
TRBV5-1	CASSKVAGGSYEQYF
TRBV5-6	CASRSGQNSPLHF
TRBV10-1	CASSVAGFSSNQPQHF
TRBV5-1	CASSFSGPHLETQYF
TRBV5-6	CASSFIETAGNNEQFF
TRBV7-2	CASSFVPGPDSPYF
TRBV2	CASDRSGQETQYF
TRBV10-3	CAISDSGSGNEQFF
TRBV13	CASSLRTGSSGNTIYF
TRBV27	CASSLTGTADTQYF
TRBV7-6	CASSAQETQYF
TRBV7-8	CASSLDPLAEAFF
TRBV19	CASRPRQGAYEQYF
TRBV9	CASSVAFSQLAGNTGELFF
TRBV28	CASSFYSTLWTSGSPEQYF
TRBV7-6	CASSLRRGAEAFF
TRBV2	CASSELGGNNEQFF
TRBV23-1	CASSQTGTGYPVNEKLFF